This is a list of T cell receptor beta chains from one sample in a study of T cell repertoires in cytomegalovirus infection. For these TCRs, the target antigens are not known. TCRdb itself ran the reads through MiXCR, one entry per CDR3 protein. Here the sample spans about 310,000 distinct CDR3 sequences, 25% being singletons. Sequencing used cultured PBMCs, obtained from culture after CMV antigen stimulation. The receptors come from a human donor in good health (CMV status not recorded). Some clones in this sample may be carry-over from other donors' samples. The CDR3 runs from the conserved cysteine through the conserved F or W. The D gene is left open where the match is weak. Part of the rows lack a size; the others show once, few, many or a class for expanded clones.

j_call,clone_size,v_call,d_call,cdr3_aa,cdr3_nt
TRBJ1-1,.,TRBV3-1,.,CASSQDPGGRTEAFF,TGTGCCAGCAGCCAAGACCCGGGGGGCAGGACTGAAGCTTTCTTT
TRBJ2-2,.,TRBV11-2,.,CASSKDSAGELFF,TGTGCCAGCAGCAAAGACAGCGCCGGGGAGCTGTTTTTT
TRBJ2-3,few,TRBV27,.,CASSRTVGTRRDTQYF,TGTGCCAGCAGCCGAACGGTCGGGACCCGAAGGGATACGCAGTATTTT
TRBJ1-2,.,TRBV7-6,.,CASSPGGIRGGYTF,TGTGCCAGCAGCCCCGGGGGCATCAGGGGCGGCTACACCTTC
TRBJ1-5,.,TRBV28,.,CASSLYPQNYQPQHF,TGTGCCAGCAGTTTATATCCTCAGAATTATCAGCCCCAGCATTTT
TRBJ1-6,.,TRBV6-6,.,CASSYPDRLNSPLHF,TGTGCCAGCAGTTACCCCGACCGTCTTAATTCACCCCTCCACTTT
TRBJ2-1,.,TRBV4-1,.,CASSQDSRGRANSYNEQFF,TGCGCCAGCAGCCAAGATTCCCGGGGTCGGGCCAACTCCTACAATGAGCAGTTCTTC
TRBJ2-1,many,TRBV7-2,TRBD2,CASSSSGRGVNEQFF,TGTGCCAGCAGCTCTAGCGGGAGAGGGGTAAATGAGCAGTTCTTC
TRBJ2-1,many,TRBV7-2,.,CASSDYNEQFF,TGTGCCAGCAGCGATTACAATGAGCAGTTCTTC
TRBJ2-3,few,TRBV5-1,.,CASSLSRDTQYF,TGCGCCAGCAGCTTGTCTAGAGATACGCAGTATTTT
TRBJ1-5,.,TRBV6-2/TRBV6-3,TRBD1,CATLQFQGDQPQHF,TGTGCCACCCTCCAGTTTCAGGGGGATCAGCCCCAGCATTTT
TRBJ2-3,.,TRBV7-2,.,CASSLKRAGEDTQYF,TGTGCCAGCAGCTTAAAGCGGGCCGGCGAGGATACGCAGTATTTT
TRBJ1-1,.,TRBV6-2/TRBV6-3,.,CASRARGPFTEAFF,TGTGCCAGCAGGGCCCGTGGACCGTTCACTGAAGCTTTCTTT
TRBJ1-2,many,TRBV5-1,TRBD1,CASSLGTGANYGYTF,TGCGCCAGCAGCTTGGGGACAGGGGCAAACTATGGCTACACCTTC
TRBJ2-7,many,TRBV7-2,.,CASSPPRVGEQYF,TGTGCCAGCAGCCCCCCGAGAGTGGGAGAGCAGTACTTC
TRBJ2-1,once,TRBV28,TRBD2,CASSSGATSGRHEQFF,TGTGCCAGCAGTTCGGGGGCGACTAGCGGGAGACATGAGCAGTTCTTC
TRBJ1-1,many,TRBV6-1,.,CASRITGRVEAFF,TGTGCCAGCAGGATCACAGGTCGGGTTGAAGCTTTCTTT
TRBJ2-1,.,TRBV20-1,.,CSARRALWDEQFF,TGCAGTGCTAGACGGGCCCTTTGGGATGAGCAGTTCTTC
TRBJ2-3,.,TRBV6-6,.,CATRLSDTQYF,TGTGCCACCCGGTTGTCCGATACGCAGTATTTT
TRBJ1-2,.,TRBV19,.,CASSAPIRGDYGYTF,TGTGCCAGTAGTGCTCCGATCAGGGGCGACTATGGCTACACCTTC
TRBJ2-1,many,TRBV7-2,.,CASSPYLYNEQFF,TGTGCCAGCAGCCCTTATTTATACAATGAGCAGTTCTTC
TRBJ1-3,.,TRBV28,.,CASKKGPIYNSGNTIYF,TGTGCCAGCAAAAAGGGTCCCATCTATAACTCTGGAAACACCATATATTTT
TRBJ1-5,few,TRBV12-3/TRBV12-4,.,CASSFRGQPQHF,TGTGCCAGCAGTTTCAGGGGTCAGCCCCAGCATTTT
TRBJ2-1,once,TRBV4-3,TRBD2,CASSPRSGRAVNEQFF,TGCGCCAGCAGCCCCCGAAGCGGGAGGGCTGTAAATGAGCAGTTCTTC
TRBJ1-2,.,TRBV7-2,TRBD1,CASSSGTGTVNYGYTF,TGTGCCAGCAGCTCCGGGACAGGGACCGTCAACTATGGCTACACCTTC
TRBJ1-3,once,TRBV2,.,CASSEMSGDGNTIYF,TGTGCCAGCAGTGAAATGTCAGGGGATGGAAACACCATATATTTT
TRBJ1-2,.,TRBV5-6,TRBD1,CASRSPRGTGGEPRLRDYGYTF,TGTGCCAGCAGATCACCCCGTGGTACAGGGGGCGAGCCGAGATTACGAGACTATGGCTACACCTTC
TRBJ1-3,.,TRBV6-5,.,CASSYAGLGNTIYF,TGTGCCAGCAGTTACGCGGGACTGGGTAACACCATATATTTT
TRBJ1-2,few,TRBV12-3/TRBV12-4,.,CASSLAQGLDGYTF,TGTGCCAGCAGTTTAGCGCAGGGGCTGGATGGCTACACCTTC
TRBJ1-1,.,TRBV12-3/TRBV12-4,TRBD1,CASSHDRGNTEAFF,TGTGCCAGCAGTCACGACAGGGGGAACACTGAAGCTTTCTTT
TRBJ1-2,.,TRBV7-6,.,CASSHTSGRNYGYTF,TGTGCCAGCAGCCACACCTCCGGACGTAACTATGGCTACACCTTC
TRBJ2-5,.,TRBV4-1,TRBD2,CASSQPAGGEETQYF,TGCGCCAGCAGCCAACCAGCGGGGGGAGAAGAGACCCAGTACTTC
TRBJ1-1,few,TRBV28,.,CASSFGGFPGFGF,TGTGCCAGCAGTTTCGGTGGGTTTCCAGGGTTTGGGTTT
TRBJ2-3,.,TRBV6-8,TRBD2,CASSVLAGGPDTQYF,TGTGCCAGCAGTGTTTTAGCGGGAGGGCCAGATACGCAGTATTTT
TRBJ1-1,many,TRBV7-9,TRBD1,CASTHRTGEAFF,TGTGCCAGCACCCACCGGACAGGTGAAGCTTTCTTT
TRBJ2-5,once,TRBV6-1,.,CANKTGRETQYF,TGTGCCAACAAAACAGGGAGAGAGACCCAGTACTTC
TRBJ1-1,.,TRBV19,TRBD1,CASSIRGGAEAFF,TGTGCCAGTAGTATACGAGGGGGCGCTGAAGCTTTCTTT
TRBJ1-5,many,TRBV7-2,TRBD1,CASSYSGGSNQPQHF,TGTGCCAGCAGCTATTCAGGGGGCAGCAATCAGCCCCAGCATTTT
TRBJ2-5,once,TRBV7-9,TRBD2,CASSRRGGSQETQYF,TGTGCCAGCAGCCGCCGGGGGGGATCCCAAGAGACCCAGTACTTC
TRBJ2-3,many,TRBV11-2,.,CASSPFRAPGTDTQYF,TGTGCCAGCAGCCCCTTTAGAGCGCCTGGCACAGATACGCAGTATTTT
TRBJ2-7,.,TRBV6-1,TRBD1,CASRTGTGAYEQYF,TGTGCCAGCAGGACCGGGACAGGGGCCTACGAGCAGTACTTC
TRBJ2-1,few,TRBV20-1,TRBD2,CSAPGTSGRKEQFF,TGCAGTGCGCCCGGGACTAGCGGGAGAAAAGAGCAGTTCTTC
TRBJ2-1,few,TRBV19,TRBD2,CASASGRRFLDEQFF,TGTGCCAGCGCTAGCGGGAGAAGATTTTTGGATGAGCAGTTCTTC
TRBJ1-2,few,TRBV7-2,.,CASSPGDPSFGYTF,TGTGCCAGCAGCCCAGGGGACCCCAGCTTTGGCTACACCTTC
TRBJ2-3,many,TRBV11-2,.,CASSSALRGTQYF,TGTGCCAGCAGCTCCGCGCTGAGGGGTACGCAGTATTTT
TRBJ1-1,.,TRBV29-1,.,CSAGLREGTEAFF,TGCAGCGCAGGACTGAGAGAGGGCACTGAAGCTTTCTTT
TRBJ1-1,many,TRBV7-2,.,CASSLAGGLNTEAFF,TGTGCCAGCAGCTTAGCGGGAGGGTTGAACACTGAAGCTTTCTTT
TRBJ1-2,.,TRBV27,.,CASSFGQSNGYTF,TGTGCCAGCAGTTTTGGACAATCCAATGGCTACACCTTC
TRBJ1-1,.,TRBV19,.,CASTGRDGTEAFF,TGTGCCAGTACTGGACGGGATGGCACTGAAGCTTTCTTT
TRBJ1-6,few,TRBV27,.,CASSSHLGNSPLHF,TGTGCCAGCAGTTCCCACCTTGGGAATTCACCCCTCCACTTT
TRBJ1-1,.,TRBV5-1,.,CASSLSGRGTEAFF,TGCGCCAGCAGCTTGTCGGGGAGGGGCACTGAAGCTTTCTTT